The rows below give T cell receptor beta chains drawn from one sample of a study of T cell changes during pregnancy in multiple sclerosis. Using immunoSEQ multiplex PCR, the repertoire was profiled, and TCRdb retains in-frame clones only, with some absent. This sample has about 63,000 clones, with 93% found just once. Source: CD8+ T cells from peripheral blood mononuclear cells, taken in the second trimester of pregnancy. The origin of the receptors is a female donor with multiple sclerosis, enrolled in a pregnancy study. Each CDR3 is given with its conserved first and last residue. A D gene is named only where the DNA matches it firmly. Rows give clone size only sometimes, using once, few, many, or a class for an expanded clone.

CDR3 DNA | CDR3 protein | V gene | clone size | J gene | D gene
TGCGCCAGCAGCCCAACCGCGTCGGGGACCGGGGAGCTGTTTTTT | CASSPTASGTGELFF | TRBV5-1 | NA | TRBJ2-2 | NA
TGTGCCAGCAGCTCGGGACAGGGAGTCAATGAGCAGTTCTTC | CASSSGQGVNEQFF | TRBV7-9 | NA | TRBJ2-1 | TRBD1
TGCGCCAGCAGCTCGACCGGGACAGGCCTAGCGGGAGGGTCAGATACGCAGTATTTT | CASSSTGTGLAGGSDTQYF | TRBV5-1 | NA | TRBJ2-3 | TRBD2
TGTGCCAGTAGTATTGTGTACGCGGGACCCAACACTGAAGCTTTCTTT | CASSIVYAGPNTEAFF | TRBV19 | NA | TRBJ1-1 | NA
TGTGCCAGCAGCGATGGGGGGAGAAGGACAGATACGCAGTATTTT | CASSDGGRRTDTQYF | TRBV9 | NA | TRBJ2-3 | NA
TGTGCTAGTGGTTTGGGGTACCGCGCCGGGAGTGACGATCCCTACGAGCAGTACTTC | CASGLGYRAGSDDPYEQYF | TRBV12-5 | NA | TRBJ2-7 | NA
TGTGCCAACCCGACGAGGAGCGGGAGGCCCCAGTACTTC | CANPTRSGRPQYF | TRBV19 | NA | TRBJ2-5 | TRBD2
TGTGCCAGCAGCCCTGAGGACAGGGGCTGGACGCAGTATTTT | CASSPEDRGWTQYF | TRBV7-4 | NA | TRBJ2-3 | TRBD1
TGTGCCAGCAGCTTAGGCCCGTCCGGGACAGGATCTCAGCCCCAGCATTTT | CASSLGPSGTGSQPQHF | TRBV7-8 | NA | TRBJ1-5 | TRBD1
TGTGCCATCAGTGTGCAGGCAGGGGTCTATGGCTACACCTTC | CAISVQAGVYGYTF | TRBV10-3 | NA | TRBJ1-2 | NA
TGTGCCAGCAGCCCCCTCCGTTTCGGGGAGCTGTTTTTT | CASSPLRFGELFF | TRBV7-2 | NA | TRBJ2-2 | NA
TGTGCCACCAGCAGGGGACAGGGGGCAGCCGATACGCAGTATTTT | CATSRGQGAADTQYF | TRBV15 | NA | TRBJ2-3 | TRBD1
TGTGCCACCAGCAGAGATGGTAGCGACTACAATGAGCAGTTCTTC | CATSRDGSDYNEQFF | TRBV15 | NA | TRBJ2-1 | NA
TGTGCCAGCAGACCTTGGACAGTTAACGAGCAGTACTTC | CASRPWTVNEQYF | TRBV5-4 | NA | TRBJ2-7 | NA
TGTGCCAGCAGTCCCAGAGGGTCTAACACTGAAGCTTTCTTT | CASSPRGSNTEAFF | TRBV28 | NA | TRBJ1-1 | NA
TGTGCCAGCATAGCTAGCGGGACTACTCCCTACAATGAGCAGTTCTTC | CASIASGTTPYNEQFF | TRBV19 | NA | TRBJ2-1 | TRBD2
TGTGCCAGCAGCTTAGTACTGTACACAGATACGCAGTATTTT | CASSLVLYTDTQYF | TRBV7-2 | NA | TRBJ2-3 | NA
TGTGCCTGGAGTGGTAAAAGGCCCAGGGGCAGGGATGAGCAGTTCTTC | CAWSGKRPRGRDEQFF | TRBV30 | NA | TRBJ2-1 | NA
TGTGCCAGCAGTTTCCTAGCGGGGCCCTACGAGCAGTACTTC | CASSFLAGPYEQYF | TRBV27 | once | TRBJ2-7 | TRBD2
TGTGCCAGCAGCGTATCGGTGGGAGTCGGTGAGCAGTTCTTC | CASSVSVGVGEQFF | TRBV9 | once | TRBJ2-1 | NA
TGTGCCAGCCTGGACAGGGGCAACTACGAGCAGTACTTC | CASLDRGNYEQYF | TRBV27 | NA | TRBJ2-7 | TRBD1
TGTGCCAGCAGCTCCTGGACAGACGAGCAGTTCTTC | CASSSWTDEQFF | TRBV7-2 | NA | TRBJ2-1 | NA
TGTGCCAGCAGTATAGCGGGAGTGGACGGGGAGCTGTTTTTT | CASSIAGVDGELFF | TRBV6-5 | few | TRBJ2-2 | TRBD2
TGCGCCAGCAGCCAAGTTCCAGGAGGGAGAACTGAAGCTTTCTTT | CASSQVPGGRTEAFF | TRBV4-1 | once | TRBJ1-1 | NA
TGTGCCAGCAGCTTGGTAGGAGCAAATGAAGCTTTCTTT | CASSLVGANEAFF | TRBV7-6 | NA | TRBJ1-1 | NA
TGTGCCAGCAGTTTTAAGGGGGCGCTTGGCTACACCTTC | CASSFKGALGYTF | TRBV28 | NA | TRBJ1-2 | TRBD1
TGTGCCAGTAGTATGAGCCTAGCCGGCTCCCCCGGGGAGCTGTTTTTT | CASSMSLAGSPGELFF | TRBV19 | NA | TRBJ2-2 | NA
TGTGCCACCAGCAGAACTAGCGGGAGCTCCTACGAGCAGTACTTC | CATSRTSGSSYEQYF | TRBV15 | NA | TRBJ2-7 | TRBD2
TGTGCCAGCGGCCGGGGGGTCTACGAGCAGTACTTC | CASGRGVYEQYF | TRBV7-8 | once | TRBJ2-7 | TRBD2
TGTGCCAGCAGCCCAGGGCTCGTGGGGAATGAAGCTTTCTTT | CASSPGLVGNEAFF | TRBV7-9 | few | TRBJ1-1 | NA
TGTGCCAGCAGAGCGGGAGGGCGGGGCGAGCAGTACTTC | CASRAGGRGEQYF | TRBV2 | NA | TRBJ2-7 | TRBD2
TGTGCCAGCCAACGGGGAAACTATGGCTACACCTTC | CASQRGNYGYTF | TRBV7-9 | NA | TRBJ1-2 | NA
TGTGCCAGTACCACGAGCGGGTACGGATACACTGAAGCTTTCTTT | CASTTSGYGYTEAFF | TRBV19 | NA | TRBJ1-1 | NA
TGCGCCAGCAGCCACACTCAAGATGACTCCTACGAGCAGTACTTC | CASSHTQDDSYEQYF | TRBV4-1 | NA | TRBJ2-7 | NA
TGCGCCAGCAGCCAAGAGGGGGGGGATACGCAGTATTTT | CASSQEGGDTQYF | TRBV4-3 | NA | TRBJ2-3 | TRBD2
TGCGCCAGCAGCTTTAGTAGCGGGTTCGAGCAGTACTTC | CASSFSSGFEQYF | TRBV5-1 | NA | TRBJ2-7 | TRBD2
TGCGCCAGCAGCCCTCTAGCGGGAGACTACGAGCAGTACTTC | CASSPLAGDYEQYF | TRBV4-1 | NA | TRBJ2-7 | TRBD2
TGTGCCAGCAGCTCGACAGGGGGGCTGGGGGAGACCCAGTACTTC | CASSSTGGLGETQYF | TRBV7-3 | NA | TRBJ2-5 | TRBD1
TGTGCCAGCAGCTCCCGACTAGCGGGAAGCACAGATACGCAGTATTTT | CASSSRLAGSTDTQYF | TRBV7-3 | NA | TRBJ2-3 | TRBD2
TGTGCCAGCAGTTTTTCAGGGGGCGTCCAGCCCCAGCATTTT | CASSFSGGVQPQHF | TRBV27 | NA | TRBJ1-5 | TRBD1
TGTGCCAGCGAGGATGCCGGGGAGCTGTTTTTT | CASEDAGELFF | TRBV2 | NA | TRBJ2-2 | NA
TGCGCCAGCAGCCAAGATCCCCCTGGCGGGAGGGACAATGAGCAGTTCTTC | CASSQDPPGGRDNEQFF | TRBV4-1 | NA | TRBJ2-1 | TRBD2
TGTGCCAGCAGCTACGGACAGGGGAGAGGTGAAGCTTTCTTT | CASSYGQGRGEAFF | TRBV7-9 | NA | TRBJ1-1 | TRBD1
TGTGCCAGCAGCACACAGTGGACCGGGAACTCCTACGAGCAGTACTTC | CASSTQWTGNSYEQYF | TRBV7-9 | NA | TRBJ2-7 | NA
TGTGCCAAGCGGGGGGAGGGGGCAGATGCGACCCAGTACTTC | CAKRGEGADATQYF | TRBV7-2 | NA | TRBJ2-5 | TRBD2